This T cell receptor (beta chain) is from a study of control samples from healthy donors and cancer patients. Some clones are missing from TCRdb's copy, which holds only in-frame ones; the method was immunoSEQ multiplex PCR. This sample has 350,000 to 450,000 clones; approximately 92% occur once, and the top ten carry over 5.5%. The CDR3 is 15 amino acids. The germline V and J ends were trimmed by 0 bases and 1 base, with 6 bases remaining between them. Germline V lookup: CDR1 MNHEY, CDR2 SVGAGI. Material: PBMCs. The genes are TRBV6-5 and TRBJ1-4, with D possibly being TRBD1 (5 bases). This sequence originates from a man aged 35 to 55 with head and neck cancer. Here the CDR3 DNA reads TGTGCCAGCAGTTACTCCCAGGGAACTAATGAAAAACTGTTTTTT. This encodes CASSYSQGTNEKLFF.